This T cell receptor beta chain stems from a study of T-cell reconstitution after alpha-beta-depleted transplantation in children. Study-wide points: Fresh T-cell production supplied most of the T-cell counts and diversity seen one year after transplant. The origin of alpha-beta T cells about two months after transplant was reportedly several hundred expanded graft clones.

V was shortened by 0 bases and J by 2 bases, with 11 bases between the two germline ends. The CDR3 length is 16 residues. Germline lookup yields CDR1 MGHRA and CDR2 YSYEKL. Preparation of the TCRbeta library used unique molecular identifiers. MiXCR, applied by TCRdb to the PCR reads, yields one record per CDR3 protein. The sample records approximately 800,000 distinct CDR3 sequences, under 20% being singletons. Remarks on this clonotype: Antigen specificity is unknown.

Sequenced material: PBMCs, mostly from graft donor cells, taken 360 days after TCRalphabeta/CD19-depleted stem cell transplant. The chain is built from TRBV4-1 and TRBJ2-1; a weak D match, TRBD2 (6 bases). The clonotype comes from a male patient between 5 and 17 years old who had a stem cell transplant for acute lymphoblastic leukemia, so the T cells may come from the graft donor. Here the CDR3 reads CASSQDRASAYNEQFF. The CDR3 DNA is TGCGCCAGCAGCCAAGATCGGGCTAGCGCCTACAATGAGCAGTTCTTC.